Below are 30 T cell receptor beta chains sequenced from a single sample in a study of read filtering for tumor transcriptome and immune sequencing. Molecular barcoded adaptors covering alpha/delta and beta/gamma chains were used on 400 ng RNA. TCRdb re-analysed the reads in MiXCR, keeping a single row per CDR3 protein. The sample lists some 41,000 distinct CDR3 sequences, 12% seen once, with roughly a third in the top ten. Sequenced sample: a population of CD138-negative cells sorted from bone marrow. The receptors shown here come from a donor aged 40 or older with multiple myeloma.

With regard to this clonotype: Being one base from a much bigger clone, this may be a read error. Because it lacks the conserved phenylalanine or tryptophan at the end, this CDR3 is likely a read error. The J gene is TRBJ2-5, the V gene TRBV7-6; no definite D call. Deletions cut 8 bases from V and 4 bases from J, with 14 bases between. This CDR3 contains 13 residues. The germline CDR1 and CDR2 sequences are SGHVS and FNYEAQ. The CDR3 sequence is CASRRSVGETQYL. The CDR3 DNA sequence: TGTGCCAGCCGAAGGTCCGTTGGAGAGACCCAGTACCTC.

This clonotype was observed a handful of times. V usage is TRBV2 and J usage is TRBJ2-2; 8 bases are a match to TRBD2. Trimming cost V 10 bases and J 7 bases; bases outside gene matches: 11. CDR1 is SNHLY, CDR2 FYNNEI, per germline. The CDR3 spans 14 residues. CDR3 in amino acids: CATTGTRNGGELFF. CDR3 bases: TGTGCCACTACCGGGACTAGGAACGGCGGGGAGCTGTTTTTT. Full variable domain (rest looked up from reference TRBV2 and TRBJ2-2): EPEVTQTPSHQVTQMGQEVILRCVPISNHLYFYWYRQILGQKVEFLVSFYNNEISEKSEIFDDQFSVERPDGSNFTLKIRSTKLEDSAMYFCATTGTRNGGELFFGEGSRLTVL.

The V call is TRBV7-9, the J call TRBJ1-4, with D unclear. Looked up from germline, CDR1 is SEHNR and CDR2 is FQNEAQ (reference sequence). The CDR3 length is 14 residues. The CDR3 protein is CDCSRGAANEKLFF. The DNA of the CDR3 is TGTGACTGCAGCCGGGGAGCAGCTAATGAAAAACTGTTTTTT.

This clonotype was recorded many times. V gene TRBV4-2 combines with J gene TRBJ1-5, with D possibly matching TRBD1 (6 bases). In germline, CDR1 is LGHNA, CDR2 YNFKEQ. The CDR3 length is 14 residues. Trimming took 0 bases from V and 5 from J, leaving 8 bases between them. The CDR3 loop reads CASSQDRGDQPQHF. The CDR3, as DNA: TGTGCCAGCAGCCAAGACAGGGGAGATCAGCCCCAGCATTTT.

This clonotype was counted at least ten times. The CDR3 bases are TGTGCCAGCAGAAACGGAGGGCGGGACACTGAAGCTTTCTTT. This gives the protein CASRNGGRDTEAFF. The chain combines TRBV6-5 with TRBJ1-1; D not resolved. From germline, CDR1 is MNHEY and CDR2 SVGAGI. Trimming cost V 6 bases and J 3 bases, with 14 bases left between them. CDR3 length: 14 residues.

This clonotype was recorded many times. The CDR3 here is CASSSPLGTDTQYF. CDR3 sequence (DNA): TGTGCCAGCAGCTCCCCCTTGGGAACAGATACGCAGTATTTT. The V and J genes are TRBV7-2 and TRBJ2-3; unclear D gene. The CDR3 consists of 14 residues. Trimming pared 4 bases from V and 3 bases from J, leaving 11 bases between. Germline CDR1 and CDR2: SGHTA and FQGNSA.

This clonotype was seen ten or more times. The DNA for the CDR3 is TGTGCCAGCAGCCTCAGGGGAGATACGCAGTATTTT. It is translated as CASSLRGDTQYF. The chain carries TRBV3-1 and TRBJ2-3, with D possibly being TRBD1 (6 bases). The germline CDR1 and CDR2 sequences are LGHDT and YNNKEL (reference sequence). V lost 4 bases and J lost 5, with 7 bases in between. This CDR3 has 12 amino acids.

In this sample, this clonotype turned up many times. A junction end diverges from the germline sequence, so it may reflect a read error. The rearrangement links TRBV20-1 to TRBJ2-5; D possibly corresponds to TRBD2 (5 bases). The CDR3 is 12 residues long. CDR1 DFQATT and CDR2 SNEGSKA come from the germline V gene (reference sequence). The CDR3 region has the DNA TGCAGTGCCAGAGGGCCAGGAGAGACCCAGTACTTC. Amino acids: CSARGPGETQYF.

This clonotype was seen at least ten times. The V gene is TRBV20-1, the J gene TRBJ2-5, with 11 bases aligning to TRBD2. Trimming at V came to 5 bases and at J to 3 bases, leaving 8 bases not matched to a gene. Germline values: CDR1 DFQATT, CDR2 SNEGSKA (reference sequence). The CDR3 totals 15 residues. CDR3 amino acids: CSAVLTGLAEETQYF. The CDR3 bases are TGCAGTGCTGTTCTGACGGGACTAGCGGAAGAGACCCAGTACTTC.

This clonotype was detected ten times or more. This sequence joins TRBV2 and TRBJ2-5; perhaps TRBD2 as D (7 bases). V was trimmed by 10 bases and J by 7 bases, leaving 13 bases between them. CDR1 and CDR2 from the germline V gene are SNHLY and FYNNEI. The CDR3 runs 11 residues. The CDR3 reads CATPGGATQYF. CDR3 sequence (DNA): TGTGCCACCCCTGGGGGGGCGACCCAGTACTTC. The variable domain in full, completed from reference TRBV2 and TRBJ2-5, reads EPEVTQTPSHQVTQMGQEVILRCVPISNHLYFYWYRQILGQKVEFLVSFYNNEISEKSEIFDDQFSVERPDGSNFTLKIRSTKLEDSAMYFCATPGGATQYFGPGTRLLVL.

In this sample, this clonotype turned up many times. The CDR3 loop reads CASSEEVAGGNNEQFF. The CDR3 DNA reads TGTGCCAGCAGTGAAGAGGTAGCGGGGGGAAACAATGAGCAGTTCTTC. This chain uses TRBV6-1 with TRBJ2-1, with 10 bases fitting TRBD2. With 1 base clipped from V and 5 bases from J, the junction kept 5 bases outside the gene matches. The CDR3 is made up of 16 amino acids. Germline V gene data show CDR1 as MNHNS and CDR2 as SASEGT.

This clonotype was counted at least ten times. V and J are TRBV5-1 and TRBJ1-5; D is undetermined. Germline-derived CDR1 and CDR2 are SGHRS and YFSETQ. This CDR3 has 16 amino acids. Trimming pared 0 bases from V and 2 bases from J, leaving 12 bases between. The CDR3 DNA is TGCGCCAGCAGCTTGGAGGGCGGCGGGGGCAATCAGCCCCAGCATTTT. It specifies CASSLEGGGGNQPQHF.

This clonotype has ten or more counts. This chain's CDR3 is CSARLRGRVANEKLFF. As DNA, the CDR3 is TGCAGCGCCCGGCTGAGGGGGCGGGTGGCTAATGAAAAACTGTTTTTT. V gene TRBV29-1 combines with J gene TRBJ1-4, with 7 positions matching TRBD1. The V gene end was trimmed by 7 bases and the J gene end by 3 bases; junction bases not matched to a gene: 14. The CDR3 has 16 amino acids. Germline V CDR1 and CDR2: SQVTM, ANQGSEA.

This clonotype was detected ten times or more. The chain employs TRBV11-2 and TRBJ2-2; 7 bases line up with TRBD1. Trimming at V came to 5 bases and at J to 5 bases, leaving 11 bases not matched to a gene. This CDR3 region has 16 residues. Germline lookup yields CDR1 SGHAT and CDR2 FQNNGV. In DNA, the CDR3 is TGTGCCAGCAGCAACAGGGGCTCGGGTTGGACCGGGGAGCTGTTTTTT. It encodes CASSNRGSGWTGELFF.

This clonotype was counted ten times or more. The DNA for the CDR3 is TGTGCCAGTAGGAAGACAGTCTCCTACAATGAGCAGTTCTTC. Its translation is CASRKTVSYNEQFF. The V gene is TRBV19, the J gene TRBJ2-1, with D tentatively TRBD1 (5 bases). CDR1 is LNHDA and CDR2 is SQIVND in the germline V gene (reference sequence). The CDR3 contains 14 residues. V lost 6 bases to trimming and J lost 0 bases, with 9 bases between them.

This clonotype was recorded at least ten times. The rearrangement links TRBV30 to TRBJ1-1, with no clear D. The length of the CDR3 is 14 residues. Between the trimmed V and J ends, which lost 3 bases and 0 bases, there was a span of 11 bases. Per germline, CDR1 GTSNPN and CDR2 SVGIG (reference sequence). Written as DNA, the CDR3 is TGTGCCTGGAGAGAAGGTCCCATGAACACTGAAGCTTTCTTT. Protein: CAWREGPMNTEAFF.

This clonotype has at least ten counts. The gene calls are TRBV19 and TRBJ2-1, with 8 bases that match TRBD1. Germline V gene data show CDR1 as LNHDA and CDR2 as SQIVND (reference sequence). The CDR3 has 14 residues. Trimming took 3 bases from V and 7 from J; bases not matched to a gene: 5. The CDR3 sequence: CASSMTGVLNEQFF. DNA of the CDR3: TGTGCCAGTAGTATGACAGGGGTTTTAAATGAGCAGTTCTTC.

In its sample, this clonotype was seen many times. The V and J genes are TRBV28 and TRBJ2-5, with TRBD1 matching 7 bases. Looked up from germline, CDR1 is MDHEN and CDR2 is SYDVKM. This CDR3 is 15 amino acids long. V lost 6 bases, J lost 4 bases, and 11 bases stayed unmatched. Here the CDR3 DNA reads TGTGCCAGCAGCTCCAGATCAGGGGGAATAGAGACCCAGTACTTC. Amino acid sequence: CASSSRSGGIETQYF.

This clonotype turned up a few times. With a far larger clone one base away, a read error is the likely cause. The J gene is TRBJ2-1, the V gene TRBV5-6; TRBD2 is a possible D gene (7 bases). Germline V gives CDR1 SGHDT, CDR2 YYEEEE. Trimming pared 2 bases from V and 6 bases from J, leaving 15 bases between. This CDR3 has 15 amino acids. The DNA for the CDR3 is TGTGCCAGCAGCTTAGTAACGGGGGGCGGCAATGAGCAGTTCTTC. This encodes CASSLVTGGGNEQFF.

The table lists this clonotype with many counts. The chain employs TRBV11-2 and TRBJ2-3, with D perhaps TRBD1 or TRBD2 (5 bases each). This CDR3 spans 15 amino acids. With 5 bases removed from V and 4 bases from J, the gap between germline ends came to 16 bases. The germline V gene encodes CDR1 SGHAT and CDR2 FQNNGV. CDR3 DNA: TGTGCCAGCAGCCCCGGGACCCGCTTGTCAGATACGCAGTATTTT. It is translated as CASSPGTRLSDTQYF.

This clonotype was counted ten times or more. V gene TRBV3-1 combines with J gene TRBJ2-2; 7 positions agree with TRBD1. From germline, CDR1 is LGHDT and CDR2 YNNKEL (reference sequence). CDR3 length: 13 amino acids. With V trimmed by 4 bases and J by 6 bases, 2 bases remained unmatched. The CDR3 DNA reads TGTGCCAGCAGCCTTCAGGGGGCCGGGGAGCTGTTTTTT. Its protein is CASSLQGAGELFF. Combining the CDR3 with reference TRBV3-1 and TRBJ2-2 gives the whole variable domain DTAVSQTPKYLVTQMGNDKSIKCEQNLGHDTMYWYKQDSKKFLKIMFSYNNKELIINETVPNRFSPKSPDKAHLNLHINSLELGDSAVYFCASSLQGAGELFFGEGSRLTVL.

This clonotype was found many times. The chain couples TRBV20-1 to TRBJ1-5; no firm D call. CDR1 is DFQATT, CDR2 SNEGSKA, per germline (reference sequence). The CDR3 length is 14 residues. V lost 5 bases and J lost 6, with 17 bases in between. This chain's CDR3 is CSAHTRGRGQPQHF. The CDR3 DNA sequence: TGCAGTGCTCACACAAGAGGTCGGGGTCAGCCCCAGCATTTT.

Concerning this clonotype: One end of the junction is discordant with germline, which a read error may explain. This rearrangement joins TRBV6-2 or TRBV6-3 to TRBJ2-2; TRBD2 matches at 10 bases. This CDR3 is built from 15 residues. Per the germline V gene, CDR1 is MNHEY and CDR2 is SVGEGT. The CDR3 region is CASALAGANTGERFF. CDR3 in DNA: TGTGCCAGCGCCCTAGCGGGGGCAAACACCGGGGAGCGGTTTTTT.

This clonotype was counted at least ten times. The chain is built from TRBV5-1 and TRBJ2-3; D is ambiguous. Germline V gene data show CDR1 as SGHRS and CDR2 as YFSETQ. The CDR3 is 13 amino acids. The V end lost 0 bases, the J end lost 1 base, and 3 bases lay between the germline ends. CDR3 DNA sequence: TGCGCCAGCAGCTTGGATGGCACAGATACGCAGTATTTT. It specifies CASSLDGTDTQYF.

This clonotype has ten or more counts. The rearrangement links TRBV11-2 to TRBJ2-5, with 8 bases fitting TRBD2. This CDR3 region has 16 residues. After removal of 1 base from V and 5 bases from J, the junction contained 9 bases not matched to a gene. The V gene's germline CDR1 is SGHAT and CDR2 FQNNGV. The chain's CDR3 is CASSLVGGGSVETQYF. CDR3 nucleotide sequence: TGTGCCAGCAGCTTAGTTGGCGGGGGGAGCGTGGAGACCCAGTACTTC.

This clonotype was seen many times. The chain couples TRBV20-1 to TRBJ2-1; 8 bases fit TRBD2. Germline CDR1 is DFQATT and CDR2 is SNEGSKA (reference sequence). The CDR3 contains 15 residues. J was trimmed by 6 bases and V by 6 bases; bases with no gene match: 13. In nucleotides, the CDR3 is TGCAGTGCCCCCCCGGGGCGGGGGGCAGGCAATGAGCAGTTCTTC. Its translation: CSAPPGRGAGNEQFF.

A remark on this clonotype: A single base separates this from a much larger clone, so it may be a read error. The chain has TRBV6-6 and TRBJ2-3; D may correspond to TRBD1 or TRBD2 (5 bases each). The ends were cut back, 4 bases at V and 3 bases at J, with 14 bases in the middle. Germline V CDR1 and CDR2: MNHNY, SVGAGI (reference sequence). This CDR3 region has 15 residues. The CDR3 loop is CASSCGGWGTDTQYF. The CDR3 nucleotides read TGTGCCAGCAGTTGTGGGGGTTGGGGTACAGATACGCAGTATTTT.

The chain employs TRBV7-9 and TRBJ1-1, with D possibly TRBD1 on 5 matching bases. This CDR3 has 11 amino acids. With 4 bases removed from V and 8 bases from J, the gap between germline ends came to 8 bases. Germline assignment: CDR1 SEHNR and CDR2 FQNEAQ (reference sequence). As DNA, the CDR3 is TGTGCCAGCAGCTCGGGACGGGAAGCTTTCTTT. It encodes CASSSGREAFF.

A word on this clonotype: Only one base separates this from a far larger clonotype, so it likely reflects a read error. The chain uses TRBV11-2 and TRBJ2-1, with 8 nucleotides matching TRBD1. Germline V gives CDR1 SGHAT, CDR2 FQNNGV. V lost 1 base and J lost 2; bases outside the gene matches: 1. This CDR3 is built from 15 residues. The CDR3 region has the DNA TGTGCCAGCAGCTTAGCGACAGGGGCCTACAATGAGCAGTTCTTC. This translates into CASSLATGAYNEQFF.

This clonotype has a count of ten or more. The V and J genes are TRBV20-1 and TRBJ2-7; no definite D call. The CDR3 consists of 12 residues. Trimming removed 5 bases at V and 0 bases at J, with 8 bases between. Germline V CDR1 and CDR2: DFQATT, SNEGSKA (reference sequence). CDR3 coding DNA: TGCAGTGCTGCTCGGGCCTCCTACGAGCAGTACTTC. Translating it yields CSAARASYEQYF.